The 32 T cell receptor beta chains below were found in one sample sequenced in a study of T-cell reconstitution after alpha-beta-depleted transplantation in children. As it was prepared, the TCRbeta library received unique molecular identifiers. MiXCR was run by TCRdb on the PCR reads, yielding one entry per CDR3 protein. The sample includes 200,000 or so distinct CDR3 sequences, 6.3% of them seen just once. The source material was PBMCs, sampled before TCRalphabeta/CD19-depleted stem cell transplant. Receptor source: a girl under three years old with combined immunodeficiency, due to receive a stem cell transplant.

This clonotype was counted at least ten times. The chain recombines TRBV12-3 or TRBV12-4 with TRBJ2-6; D may be TRBD1 or TRBD2 (5 bases each). Trimming cost V 5 bases and J 1 base, with 15 bases left between them. CDR3 length equals 17 residues. DNA for the CDR3: TGTGCCAGCAGTCTTCGTTGGGACGAATCTGGGGCCAACGTCCTGACTTTC. It specifies CASSLRWDESGANVLTF.

This clonotype was found many times. The V and J genes are TRBV7-9 and TRBJ2-5; TRBD1 might be the D (6 bases). CDR1 and CDR2 (germline): SEHNR, FQNEAQ (reference sequence). The length of the CDR3 is 16 residues. Trimming took off 6 bases at V and 9 bases at J, with 26 bases between the two ends. CDR3 sequence reads: CASRPRGDTNQGPQYF. The CDR3 bases are TGTGCCAGCAGACCTCGTGGGGACACTAACCAGGGGCCCCAGTACTTC.

This clonotype was seen at least ten times. The rearrangement joins TRBV12-3 or TRBV12-4 to TRBJ2-5; TRBD2 agrees at 10 bases. The CDR3 has 15 amino acids. The trim removed 2 bases at V and 5 bases at J, leaving 5 bases unmatched. CDR3 coding DNA: TGTGCCAGCAGTTTACTAGCGGGGGCTGGGGAGACCCAGTACTTC. Translated, it gives CASSLLAGAGETQYF.

This clonotype was observed many times. The V gene is TRBV11-2, the J gene TRBJ2-1; 9 bases map to TRBD2. Trimming at V came to 0 bases and at J to 9 bases, leaving 12 bases not matched to a gene. Looked up from germline, CDR1 is SGHAT and CDR2 is FQNNGV. This CDR3 has 17 amino acids. The CDR3: CASSLDVGAGAGGEQFF. CDR3 coding DNA: TGTGCCAGCAGCTTAGACGTGGGAGCGGGAGCGGGGGGTGAGCAGTTCTTC.

In its sample, this clonotype was seen a few times. The chain has TRBV5-5 and TRBJ2-3; D not certain. Per germline, CDR1 SGHKS and CDR2 YYEKEE (reference sequence). V was pared by 0 bases and J by 1 base, with 9 bases between. This CDR3 is built from 15 residues. This CDR3 reads CASSLGSPGTDTQYF. The CDR3 DNA follows: TGTGCCAGCAGCTTGGGATCCCCTGGCACAGATACGCAGTATTTT.

This clonotype was observed at least ten times. The chain combines TRBV6-4 with TRBJ1-1; D is undetermined. V lost 3 bases, J lost 5 bases, and 10 bases lay in between. Per germline, CDR1 MRHNA and CDR2 SNTAGT. The CDR3 has 13 amino acids. The CDR3, as DNA: TGTGCCAGCAGTGAACGGGGAGGAACTGAAGCTTTCTTT. It translates to CASSERGGTEAFF.

This clonotype has ten or more counts. V is TRBV5-1 and J is TRBJ2-3, with D possibly TRBD2 on 6 matching bases. Per germline, CDR1 SGHRS and CDR2 YFSETQ. The CDR3 has 16 amino acids. Trimming took 7 bases from V and 0 from J, leaving 18 bases between them. The CDR3 region is CASSFPGGVSTDTQYF. DNA for the CDR3: TGCGCCAGCTCCTTTCCTGGCGGGGTTAGCACAGATACGCAGTATTTT.

This clonotype turned up a few times. The rearrangement joins TRBV7-9 to TRBJ2-5; no firm D call. Germline V gives CDR1 SEHNR, CDR2 FQNEAQ (reference sequence). The CDR3 covers 15 residues. V shed 1 base and J shed 5 bases, with 14 bases lying between them. This chain's CDR3 is CASSLVGLGLETQYF. The DNA of the CDR3 is TGTGCCAGCAGCTTAGTCGGTCTCGGGTTGGAGACCCAGTACTTC.

This clonotype was found many times. This rearrangement joins TRBV11-2 to TRBJ2-3; D unclear. CDR1 and CDR2 (germline): SGHAT, FQNNGV. There are 18 residues in the CDR3. V was pared by 2 bases and J by 2 bases, with 20 bases between. The CDR3 here is CASSLWVGTMGFTDTQYF. The CDR3 DNA follows: TGTGCCAGCAGCTTATGGGTCGGAACCATGGGCTTCACAGATACGCAGTATTTT.

This clonotype was recorded many times. V gene TRBV11-2 combines with J gene TRBJ2-7; 11 bases are a match to TRBD2. The CDR3 contains 19 residues. Looked up from germline, CDR1 is SGHAT and CDR2 is FQNNGV. After removal of 1 base from V and 0 bases from J, the junction contained 11 bases not matched to a gene. This CDR3 is CASSLGLAGTGWSSYEQYF. CDR3 nucleotides: TGTGCCAGCAGCTTAGGACTAGCGGGAACCGGTTGGAGCTCCTACGAGCAGTACTTC.

This clonotype was counted at least ten times. This rearrangement joins TRBV4-1 to TRBJ2-7; no clear D. There are 14 residues in the CDR3. Between the trimmed V and J ends, which lost 1 base and 2 bases, there was a span of 9 bases. Germline V lookup: CDR1 MGHRA, CDR2 YSYEKL. The CDR3 region has the DNA TGCGCCAGCAGCCAAGTTACGGTTACCTACGAGCAGTACTTC. Translation gives CASSQVTVTYEQYF.

The J gene is TRBJ1-2, the V gene TRBV24-1; 7 bases fit TRBD1. The ends lost 2 bases at V and 3 bases at J; junction bases unmatched: 5. CDR1 and CDR2 (germline): KGHDR, SFDVKD. CDR3 length: 15 residues. The CDR3 protein is CATSDYGRGDYGYTF. The CDR3 DNA reads as TGTGCCACCAGTGATTACGGCAGGGGGGACTATGGCTACACCTTC.

This clonotype has at least ten counts. The V gene is TRBV2, the J gene TRBJ2-3; 9 nucleotides align to TRBD1. Germline V CDR1 and CDR2: SNHLY, FYNNEI. The CDR3 is 16 amino acids. The junction had 13 bases not matched to a gene; V was cut back by 6 bases and J by 6 bases. The CDR3 DNA reads TGTGCCAGCAGCGGTCTCTGGGGACAGGGTAATGATACGCAGTATTTT. Protein product: CASSGLWGQGNDTQYF.

The table lists this clonotype with many counts. The chain uses TRBV5-1 and TRBJ1-2, with D uncertain. The CDR3 runs to 15 residues. Trimming took off 0 bases at V and 2 bases at J, with 11 bases between the two ends. Germline assignment: CDR1 SGHRS and CDR2 YFSETQ. The chain's CDR3 is CASSLGSVTNYGYTF. Here the CDR3 DNA reads TGCGCCAGCAGCTTGGGGAGTGTGACCAACTATGGCTACACCTTC.

The chain recombines TRBV5-4 with TRBJ2-5; D not resolved. The CDR3 contains 14 residues. The germline CDR1 and CDR2 sequences are SGHNT and YYREEE (reference sequence). The ends were cut back, 4 bases at V and 3 bases at J, with 13 bases in the middle. Here the CDR3 reads CASSPEPAEETQYF. As DNA, the CDR3 is TGTGCCAGCAGCCCGGAACCGGCGGAAGAGACCCAGTACTTC.

Many counts were recorded for this clonotype. This sequence joins TRBV6-2 or TRBV6-3 and TRBJ1-2; D unclear. The CDR3 has 17 amino acids. V was cut by 6 bases and J by 2 bases, with 22 bases left in between. Germline CDR1 MNHEY, CDR2 SVGEGT. For the CDR3, the DNA is TGTGCCAGCAGCACACTCGACCTGCTCGGGGTAAACTATGGCTACACCTTC. Its translation: CASSTLDLLGVNYGYTF.

This clonotype was recorded at least ten times. The chain uses TRBV7-2 and TRBJ2-5; 9 nucleotides agree with TRBD2. Trimming at V came to 3 bases and at J to 1 base, leaving 6 bases not matched to a gene. Per germline, CDR1 SGHTA and CDR2 FQGNSA. CDR3 length equals 16 residues. Written as DNA, the CDR3 is TGTGCCAGCAGCTTCATAGCGGGGGATTTCCAAGAGACCCAGTACTTC. Its translation: CASSFIAGDFQETQYF.

Ten or more counts support this clonotype. The CDR3 loop reads CSVAGGRPEAFF. The CDR3 DNA is TGCAGCGTCGCCGGGGGGCGGCCTGAAGCTTTCTTT. V and J are TRBV29-1 and TRBJ1-1; D perhaps matches TRBD1 (6 bases). The ends were cut back, 6 bases at V and 6 bases at J, with 14 bases in the middle. CDR1 and CDR2 from the germline V gene are SQVTM and ANQGSEA. The CDR3 totals 12 residues.

This clonotype was detected many times. The chain links TRBV7-9 to TRBJ1-4, with D possibly TRBD1 on 5 matching bases. Germline V gene lookup returns CDR1 SEHNR and CDR2 FQNEAQ (reference sequence). V gave up 2 bases and J gave up 6 bases, with 16 bases separating them. This CDR3 is 16 amino acids long. The CDR3 sequence: CASSLFVGTAYEKLFF. The CDR3 region has the DNA TGTGCCAGCAGCTTATTCGTCGGGACCGCATATGAAAAACTGTTTTTT.

Many counts were recorded for this clonotype. The chain recombines TRBV6-2 or TRBV6-3 with TRBJ1-2, with D perhaps matching TRBD1 (6 bases). This CDR3 region has 15 residues. Trimming left V 3 bases short and J 4 bases short, with 15 bases between. The V gene's germline CDR1 is MNHEY and CDR2 SVGEGT. CDR3 region: CASSYTGPSGYGYTF. In DNA, the CDR3 is TGTGCCAGCAGTTATACAGGGCCCTCTGGCTATGGCTACACCTTC.

This clonotype was observed a few times. The V gene is TRBV7-9, the J gene TRBJ2-4; D assignment may be TRBD1 or TRBD2 (5 bases each). In germline, CDR1 is SEHNR, CDR2 FQNEAQ (reference sequence). With 2 bases removed from V and 5 bases from J, the gap between germline ends came to 13 bases. CDR3 length: 15 amino acids. DNA for the CDR3: TGTGCCAGCAGCTTACTAGGGGACCTCCAAAACATTCAGTACTTC. Translating it yields CASSLLGDLQNIQYF.

This clonotype has ten or more counts. The chain joins TRBV20-1 to TRBJ2-1; D is perhaps TRBD2 (6 bases). V lost 5 bases and J 3 bases, leaving 11 bases between the germline ends. Germline V lookup: CDR1 DFQATT, CDR2 SNEGSKA (reference sequence). This CDR3 comprises 13 residues. The CDR3 coding sequence is TGCAGTGCTCCCGGGACTCTCTACAATGAGCAGTTCTTC. Translating gives CSAPGTLYNEQFF.

This clonotype was observed at least ten times. The chain links TRBV6-5 to TRBJ2-3, with a weak D call TRBD2 (5 bases). Trimming left V 8 bases short and J 1 base short, with 10 bases between. CDR1 and CDR2 from the germline V gene are MNHEY and SVGAGI. CDR3 length: 13 amino acids. CDR3 sequence reads: CASVSAGTDTQYF. In DNA form, the CDR3 reads TGTGCCAGCGTTTCAGCGGGCACAGATACGCAGTATTTT.

This clonotype was seen many times. The V call is TRBV28, the J call TRBJ1-2; D not resolved. V lost 4 bases and J 4 bases, leaving 10 bases between the germline ends. In germline, CDR1 is MDHEN, CDR2 SYDVKM. The CDR3 loop spans 13 amino acids. Here the CDR3 reads CASSSPFIYGYTF. The CDR3 DNA sequence: TGTGCCAGCAGTTCTCCGTTTATCTATGGCTACACCTTC.

This clonotype was detected many times. The genes are TRBV2 and TRBJ2-3; D not certain. CDR1 is SNHLY, CDR2 FYNNEI, per germline. Trimming cost V 2 bases and J 4 bases, with 10 bases left between them. This CDR3 has 14 amino acids. The CDR3, as DNA: TGTGCCAGCAGTGAACCTGTGGGATCAGATACGCAGTATTTT. Encoded protein: CASSEPVGSDTQYF.

This clonotype occurred many times. V usage is TRBV3-1 and J usage is TRBJ2-7, with 8 bases matching TRBD2. Per the germline V gene, CDR1 is LGHDT and CDR2 is YNNKEL (reference sequence). V lost 4 bases and J lost 3; bases outside the gene matches: 8. This CDR3 comprises 15 residues. The CDR3 DNA reads as TGTGCCAGCAGCCGGGGCGGGGGGCCCCTCTACGAGCAGTACTTC. Protein: CASSRGGGPLYEQYF.

In its sample, this clonotype was seen a few times. The chain carries TRBV13 and TRBJ2-1; TRBD2 aligns across 8 bases. V gave up 5 bases and J gave up 4 bases; unmatched junction bases: 7. Looked up from germline, CDR1 is PRHDT and CDR2 is FYEKMQ (reference sequence). The CDR3 runs to 15 residues. As DNA, the CDR3 is TGTGCCAGCAGCCCGAGCGGGAGAATTTACAATGAGCAGTTCTTC. Amino acids: CASSPSGRIYNEQFF.

This clonotype was observed at least ten times. CDR3 in DNA: TGTGCCATCAGTGGAGACCGGGGGCAAGAGACCCAGTACTTC. Translating it yields CAISGDRGQETQYF. This chain joins TRBV10-3 and TRBJ2-5, with D tentatively TRBD2 (6 bases). CDR3 size: 14 residues. The V end lost 4 bases, the J end lost 2 bases, and 11 bases lay between the germline ends. In germline, CDR1 is ENHRY, CDR2 SYGVKD.

The table lists this clonotype with many counts. This chain uses TRBV7-2 with TRBJ2-3, with 9 bases lining up with TRBD2. With V trimmed by 6 bases and J by 0 bases, 7 bases remained unmatched. Germline CDR1 is SGHTA and CDR2 is FQGNSA. The CDR3 consists of 16 residues. The CDR3 bases are TGTGCCAGCAGACGACGCGGGGGGGCTAGCACAGATACGCAGTATTTT. This sequence encodes CASRRRGGASTDTQYF.

This clonotype occurred many times. V and J are TRBV5-1 and TRBJ2-5, with 7 bases identical to TRBD2. V dropped 0 bases and J dropped 5; count of bases not matched to a gene: 4. Germline lookup yields CDR1 SGHRS and CDR2 YFSETQ. The CDR3 extends over 14 amino acids. Here the CDR3 DNA reads TGCGCCAGCAGCTTGGAAGCGCGGGGGGAGACCCAGTACTTC. It codes for CASSLEARGETQYF.

This clonotype was counted ten times or more. The chain is built from TRBV3-1 and TRBJ2-1, with D unresolved. There are 14 residues in the CDR3. Looked up from germline, CDR1 is LGHDT and CDR2 is YNNKEL (reference sequence). Trimming removed 9 bases at V and 0 bases at J, with 12 bases between. The CDR3 coding sequence is TGTGCCAGTACTCCGACAAGCTCCTACAATGAGCAGTTCTTC. Translated: CASTPTSSYNEQFF.

This clonotype was seen repeatedly, ten times or more. This rearrangement joins TRBV5-1 to TRBJ2-2, with 9 bases fitting TRBD2. The length of the CDR3 is 15 residues. Trimming removed 4 bases from V and 4 bases from J; junction bases left unmatched: 5. Looked up from germline, CDR1 is SGHRS and CDR2 is YFSETQ. CDR3 coding DNA: TGCGCCAGCAGCAGCGGGGGGTACCTCACCGGGGAGCTGTTTTTT. The encoded protein is CASSSGGYLTGELFF.